Listed here are 6 T cell receptor beta chains from one sample, sequenced in a study of blood T cell repertoires in COVID-19. This table comes from immunoSEQ multiplex PCR, and its TCRdb copy is limited to in-frame clones, with some not included. The data contain about 200,000 clones, 70% to 85% of them singletons. Sequenced input: peripheral blood. The receptor source for this set is a human donor with acute or convalescent COVID-19. The donor label of this sample is uncertain.

The chain has TRBV27 and TRBJ1-2; D gene uncertain. The CDR3 contains 13 residues. Germline V gives CDR1 MNHEY, CDR2 SMNVEV (reference sequence). The V end lost 1 base, the J end lost 7 bases, and 10 bases lay between the germline ends. The CDR3 region is CASSLFEGIGYTF. CDR3 DNA sequence: TGTGCCAGCAGTTTATTTGAGGGCATTGGCTACACCTTC.

This sequence joins TRBV3-1 (or the pseudogene TRBV3-2) and TRBJ1-2, with D unresolved. Per the germline V gene, CDR1 is LGHDT and CDR2 is YNNKEL (reference sequence). V shed 1 base and J shed 7 bases, with 13 bases lying between them. CDR3 length equals 14 residues. The CDR3 sequence is CASSQGSSAGGYTF. CDR3 DNA: TGTGCCAGCAGCCAAGGGTCTTCCGCCGGTGGCTACACCTTC.

V and J are TRBV11-1 and TRBJ1-2; D not certain. The V gene's germline CDR1 is SGHAT and CDR2 FQDESV (reference sequence). This CDR3 contains 12 residues. Trimming took off 6 bases at V and 5 bases at J, with 10 bases between the two ends. DNA for the CDR3: TGTGCCAGCAGTGTGGGAGTGTATGGCTACACCTTC. It specifies CASSVGVYGYTF.

The gene calls are TRBV10-3 and TRBJ2-4; 7 bases are shared with TRBD2. Trimming removed 0 bases from V and 0 bases from J; junction bases left unmatched: 5. CDR3 length: 17 residues. CDR1 is ENHRY, CDR2 SYGVKD, per germline. The CDR3 bases are TGTGCCATCAGTGAGTCGTTGATAGCGGGAGCCAAAAACATTCAGTACTTC. This sequence encodes CAISESLIAGAKNIQYF.

The chain recombines TRBV4-1 with TRBJ2-7; TRBD1 agrees at 8 bases. V lost 0 bases, J lost 4 bases, and 8 bases stayed unmatched. This CDR3 contains 16 residues. Germline CDR1 is MGHRA and CDR2 is YSYEKL. CDR3 sequence: CASSQDRTGSRYEQYF. DNA of the CDR3: TGCGCCAGCAGCCAAGATCGGACAGGGAGTAGGTACGAGCAGTACTTC.

The rearrangement joins TRBV28 to TRBJ2-7, with TRBD2 matching over 7 bases. Looked up from germline, CDR1 is MDHEN and CDR2 is SYDVKM. This CDR3 is 16 amino acids long. The V segment lost 5 bases and the J segment 5 bases; nucleotides outside the gene matches: 15. CDR3 loop: CASSPYWTGGLDEQYF. CDR3 DNA sequence: TGTGCCAGCAGTCCCTATTGGACGGGGGGATTGGACGAGCAGTACTTC.